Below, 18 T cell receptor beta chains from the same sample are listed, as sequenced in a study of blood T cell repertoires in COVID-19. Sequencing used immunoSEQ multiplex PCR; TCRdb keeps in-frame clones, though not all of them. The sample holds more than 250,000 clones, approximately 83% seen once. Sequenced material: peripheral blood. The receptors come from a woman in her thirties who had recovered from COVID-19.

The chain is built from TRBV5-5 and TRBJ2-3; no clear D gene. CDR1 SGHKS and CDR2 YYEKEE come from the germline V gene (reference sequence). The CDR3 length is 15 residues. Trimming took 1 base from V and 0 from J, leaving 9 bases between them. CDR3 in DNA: TGTGCCAGCAGCTTGTTCCGCGCAAGCACAGATACGCAGTATTTT. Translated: CASSLFRASTDTQYF.

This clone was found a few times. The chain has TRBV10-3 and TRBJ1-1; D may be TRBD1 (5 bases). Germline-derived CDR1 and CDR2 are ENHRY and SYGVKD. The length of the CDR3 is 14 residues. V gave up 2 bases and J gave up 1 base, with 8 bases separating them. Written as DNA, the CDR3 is TGTGCCATCAGTGAGCAGGGCCAGAACACTGAAGCTTTCTTT. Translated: CAISEQGQNTEAFF.

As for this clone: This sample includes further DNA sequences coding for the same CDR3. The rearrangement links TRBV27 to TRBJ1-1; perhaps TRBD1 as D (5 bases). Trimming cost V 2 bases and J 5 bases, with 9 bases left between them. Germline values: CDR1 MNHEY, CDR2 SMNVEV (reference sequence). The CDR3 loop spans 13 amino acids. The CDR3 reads CASSLQGGTEAFF. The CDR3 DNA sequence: TGTGCCAGCAGTTTACAGGGCGGAACTGAAGCTTTCTTT.

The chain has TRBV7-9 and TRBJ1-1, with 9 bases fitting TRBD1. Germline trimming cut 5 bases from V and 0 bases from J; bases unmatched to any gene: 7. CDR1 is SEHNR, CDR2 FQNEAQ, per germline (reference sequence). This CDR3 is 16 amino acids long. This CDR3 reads CASSPRTGEMNTEAFF. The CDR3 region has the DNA TGTGCCAGCAGCCCGAGGACAGGGGAGATGAACACTGAAGCTTTCTTT.

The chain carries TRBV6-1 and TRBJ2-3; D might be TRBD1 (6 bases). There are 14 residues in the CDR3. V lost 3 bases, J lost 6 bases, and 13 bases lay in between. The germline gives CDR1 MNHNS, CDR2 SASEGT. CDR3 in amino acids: CASSEEQGFDTQYF. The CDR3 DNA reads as TGTGCCAGCAGTGAGGAACAGGGATTTGATACGCAGTATTTT.

CDR3 region: CASSLGRGGYNEQFF. The CDR3 region has the DNA TGTGCCAGCAGCTTAGGGCGGGGGGGCTACAATGAGCAGTTCTTC. This sequence joins TRBV11-2 and TRBJ2-1; TRBD2 matches 9 bases. The CDR3 covers 15 residues. The V and J ends lost 1 base and 3 bases, in that order; junction bases with no gene match: 1. Germline V gene sequence: CDR1 SGHAT, CDR2 FQNNGV.

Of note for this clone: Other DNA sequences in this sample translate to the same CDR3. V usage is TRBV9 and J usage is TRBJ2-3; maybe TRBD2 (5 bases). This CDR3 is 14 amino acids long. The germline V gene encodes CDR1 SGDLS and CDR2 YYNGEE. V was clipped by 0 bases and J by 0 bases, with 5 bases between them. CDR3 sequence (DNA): TGTGCCAGCAGCGTAGGCGGGAGCACAGATACGCAGTATTTT. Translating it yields CASSVGGSTDTQYF.

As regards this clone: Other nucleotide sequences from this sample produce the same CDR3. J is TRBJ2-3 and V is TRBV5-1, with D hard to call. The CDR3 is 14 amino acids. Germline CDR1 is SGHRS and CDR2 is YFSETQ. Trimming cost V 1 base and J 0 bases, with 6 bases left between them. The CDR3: CASSLSRSTDTQYF. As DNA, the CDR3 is TGCGCCAGCAGCTTGAGCAGGAGCACAGATACGCAGTATTTT.

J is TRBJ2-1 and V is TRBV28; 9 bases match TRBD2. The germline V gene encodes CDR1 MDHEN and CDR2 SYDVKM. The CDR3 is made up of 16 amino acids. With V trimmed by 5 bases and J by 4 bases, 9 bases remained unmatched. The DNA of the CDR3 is TGTGCCAGCAGTAGTGGGCTAGCGGGATTTTACAATGAGCAGTTCTTC. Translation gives CASSSGLAGFYNEQFF.

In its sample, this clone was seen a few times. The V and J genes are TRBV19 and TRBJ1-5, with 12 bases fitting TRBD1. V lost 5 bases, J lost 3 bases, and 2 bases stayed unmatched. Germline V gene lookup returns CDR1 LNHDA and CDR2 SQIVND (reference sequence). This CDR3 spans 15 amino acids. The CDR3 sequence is CASSGGQGANQPQHF. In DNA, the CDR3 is TGTGCCAGTAGTGGGGGACAGGGGGCCAATCAGCCCCAGCATTTT.

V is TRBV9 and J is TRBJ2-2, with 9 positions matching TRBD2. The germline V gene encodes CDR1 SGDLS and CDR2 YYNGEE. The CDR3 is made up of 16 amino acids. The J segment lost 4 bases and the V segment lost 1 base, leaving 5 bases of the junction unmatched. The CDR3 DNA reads TGTGCCAGCAGCGTAATGGCGGGAGGGTTCACCGGGGAGCTGTTTTTT. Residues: CASSVMAGGFTGELFF.

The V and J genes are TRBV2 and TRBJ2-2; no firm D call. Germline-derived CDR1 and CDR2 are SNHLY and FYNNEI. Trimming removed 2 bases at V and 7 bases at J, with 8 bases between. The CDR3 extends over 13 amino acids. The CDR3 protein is CASSESPGGELFF. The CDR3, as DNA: TGTGCCAGCAGTGAAAGCCCCGGCGGGGAGCTGTTTTTT.

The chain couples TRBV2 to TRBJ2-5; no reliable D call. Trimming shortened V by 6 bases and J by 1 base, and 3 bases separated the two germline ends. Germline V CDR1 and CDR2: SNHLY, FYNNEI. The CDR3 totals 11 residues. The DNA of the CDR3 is TGTGCCAGCAGGGCCCAAGAGACCCAGTACTTC. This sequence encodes CASRAQETQYF.

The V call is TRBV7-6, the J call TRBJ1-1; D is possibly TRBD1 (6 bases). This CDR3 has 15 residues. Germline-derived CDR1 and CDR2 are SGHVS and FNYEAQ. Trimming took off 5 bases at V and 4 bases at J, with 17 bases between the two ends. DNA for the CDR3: TGTGCCAGCAGCGCAAGCAGGGAACAGGGCACTGAAGCTTTCTTT. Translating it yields CASSASREQGTEAFF.

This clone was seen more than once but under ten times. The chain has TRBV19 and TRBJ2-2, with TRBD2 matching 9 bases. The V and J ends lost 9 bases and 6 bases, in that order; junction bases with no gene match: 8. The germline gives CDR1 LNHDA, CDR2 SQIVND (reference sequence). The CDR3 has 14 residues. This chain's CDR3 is CASRSGGGPGELFF. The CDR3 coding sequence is TGTGCCAGCCGTAGCGGGGGTGGCCCCGGGGAGCTGTTTTTT.

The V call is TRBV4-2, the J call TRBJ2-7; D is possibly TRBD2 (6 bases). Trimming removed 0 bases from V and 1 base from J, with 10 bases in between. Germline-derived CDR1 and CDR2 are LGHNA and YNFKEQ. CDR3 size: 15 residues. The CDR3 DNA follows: TGTGCCAGCAGCCAAGAAGGCGGGGAGTCCTACGAGCAGTACTTC. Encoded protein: CASSQEGGESYEQYF.

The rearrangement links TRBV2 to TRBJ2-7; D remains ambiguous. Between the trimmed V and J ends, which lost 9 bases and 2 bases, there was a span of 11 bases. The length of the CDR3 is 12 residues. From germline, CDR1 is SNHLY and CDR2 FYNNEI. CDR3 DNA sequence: TGTGCCAGTACCCGCGTTACCTACGAGCAGTACTTC. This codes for CASTRVTYEQYF.

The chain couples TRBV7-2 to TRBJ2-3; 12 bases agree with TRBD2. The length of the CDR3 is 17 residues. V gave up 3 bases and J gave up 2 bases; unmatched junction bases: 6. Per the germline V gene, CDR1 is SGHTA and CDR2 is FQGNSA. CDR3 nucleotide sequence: TGTGCCAGCAGCTTCTGGACTAGCGGGATGTCCACAGATACGCAGTATTTT. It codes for CASSFWTSGMSTDTQYF.